This T cell receptor (beta chain) was captured by sequencing in a study of response to subunit inactivated influenza vaccine. The study's findings and limits: A suggestion made by the authors is that each seasonal influenza vaccination recruits few new T cells.

To note about this clonotype: Its specificity is not known.

Each CDR3 protein is one row after TCRdb ran MiXCR on the RT-PCR reads. Of about 650,000 distinct CDR3 sequences listed, 14% were seen once; the top ten hold about 7.6%. V shed 4 bases and J 7 bases; nucleotides not matched to a gene: 6. The CDR3 contains 13 residues. Germline CDR1 SQVTM, CDR2 ANQGSEA. The sequence was obtained from a man in his fifties who received an inactivated influenza vaccine. The starting material was PBMCs from blood, obtained 14 to 15 days before vaccination. V is TRBV29-1 and J is TRBJ2-2; TRBD1 aligns across 7 bases. The CDR3 reads CSVVRGRNGELFF. The CDR3 nucleotides read TGCAGCGTTGTAAGGGGGCGGAACGGGGAGCTGTTTTTT.